The 4 T cell receptor beta chains listed next were all sequenced from one sample in a study of blood T cell repertoires in COVID-19. Repertoires were generated with immunoSEQ multiplex PCR, while TCRdb's copy carries only in-frame clones and drops some. This sample has over 200,000 clones, with around 82% found just once. Sequencing was performed on peripheral blood. These receptors were collected from a man aged 45-60 years with active or convalescent COVID-19.

The rearrangement joins TRBV18 to TRBJ2-2; TRBD1 matches 9 bases. V lost 1 base, J lost 5 bases, and 2 bases stayed unmatched. Per the germline V gene, CDR1 is KGHSH and CDR2 is LQKENI. The CDR3 totals 15 residues. The CDR3 loop reads CASSPLGQGTGELFF. As DNA, the CDR3 is TGTGCCAGCTCACCACTGGGACAGGGTACCGGGGAGCTGTTTTTT.

The chain employs TRBV5-1 and TRBJ1-2; D call uncertain. Trimming removed 0 bases from V and 5 bases from J, with 14 bases in between. The CDR3 runs to 15 residues. Germline CDR1 reads SGHRS; CDR2 reads YFSETQ. The CDR3 DNA sequence: TGCGCCAGCAGCTTGGGACTTGGTTTCCAATATGGCTACACCTTC. Its translation is CASSLGLGFQYGYTF. The whole variable domain, filled in from reference TRBV5-1 and TRBJ1-2, reads KAGVTQTPRYLIKTRGQQVTLSCSPISGHRSVSWYQQTPGQGLQFLFEYFSETQRNKGNFPGRFSGRQFSNSRSEMNVSTLELGDSALYLCASSLGLGFQYGYTFGSGTRLTVV.

The genes are TRBV6-5 and TRBJ2-3; TRBD1 aligns across 8 bases. V dropped 6 bases and J dropped 1; count of bases not matched to a gene: 6. The CDR3 contains 15 residues. The germline V gene has CDR1 MNHEY and CDR2 SVGAGI. CDR3 DNA sequence: TGTGCCAGCAGCCGCGACAGGGGTGGCACAGATACGCAGTATTTT. Translated: CASSRDRGGTDTQYF.

The chain carries TRBV6-6 and TRBJ1-1; 11 nucleotides align to TRBD1. The J segment lost 4 bases and the V segment lost 7 bases, leaving 5 bases of the junction unmatched. This CDR3 contains 14 residues. Germline V lookup: CDR1 MNHNY, CDR2 SVGAGI (reference sequence). The CDR3: CASNPGTGGTEAFF. The CDR3 region has the DNA TGTGCCAGCAATCCCGGGACAGGGGGCACTGAAGCTTTCTTT.